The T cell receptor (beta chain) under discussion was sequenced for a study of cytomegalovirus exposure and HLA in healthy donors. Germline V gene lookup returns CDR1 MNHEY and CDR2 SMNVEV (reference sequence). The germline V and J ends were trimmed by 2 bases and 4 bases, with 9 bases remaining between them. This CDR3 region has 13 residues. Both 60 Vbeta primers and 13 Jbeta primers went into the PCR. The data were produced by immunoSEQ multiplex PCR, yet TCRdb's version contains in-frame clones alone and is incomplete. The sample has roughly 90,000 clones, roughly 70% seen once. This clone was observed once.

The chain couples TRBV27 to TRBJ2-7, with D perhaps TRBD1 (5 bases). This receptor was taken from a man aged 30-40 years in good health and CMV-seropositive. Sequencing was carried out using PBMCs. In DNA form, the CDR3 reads TGTGCCAGCAGTTTAGGGGCGAGGTACGAGCAGTACTTC. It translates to CASSLGARYEQYF.